The sequence of this TCR beta chain was determined in a study of cytomegalovirus exposure and HLA in healthy donors. Primers: 60 Vbeta forward and 13 Jbeta reverse. Assay used: immunoSEQ multiplex PCR; TCRdb lists only in-frame clones, some missing. The table lists 200,000 to 250,000 clones, 70% to 80% of them singletons. J lost 0 bases, V lost 1 base, and 5 bases had no gene match. Germline V lookup: CDR1 SGHRS, CDR2 YFSETQ. The CDR3 runs to 16 residues. Sequenced input: PBMCs. This clonotype was obtained from a woman aged 60-75 years in good health and CMV-seropositive. The chain has TRBV5-1 and TRBJ2-7, with 9 bases aligning to TRBD1. The CDR3 nucleotides are TGCGCCAGCAGCTTGTTGGGACAGGGCCTCTCCTACGAGCAGTACTTC. Its protein is CASSLLGQGLSYEQYF.